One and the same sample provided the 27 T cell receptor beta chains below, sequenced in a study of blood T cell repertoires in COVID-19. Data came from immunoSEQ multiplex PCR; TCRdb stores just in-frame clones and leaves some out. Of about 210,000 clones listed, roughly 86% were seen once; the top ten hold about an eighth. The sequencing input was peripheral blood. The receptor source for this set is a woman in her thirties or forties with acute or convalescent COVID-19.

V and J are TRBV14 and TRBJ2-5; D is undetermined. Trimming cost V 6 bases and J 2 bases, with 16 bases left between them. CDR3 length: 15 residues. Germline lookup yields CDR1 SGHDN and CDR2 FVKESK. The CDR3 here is CASRAARSEQETQYF. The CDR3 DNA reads TGTGCCAGCAGGGCGGCGAGGTCAGAACAAGAGACCCAGTACTTC.

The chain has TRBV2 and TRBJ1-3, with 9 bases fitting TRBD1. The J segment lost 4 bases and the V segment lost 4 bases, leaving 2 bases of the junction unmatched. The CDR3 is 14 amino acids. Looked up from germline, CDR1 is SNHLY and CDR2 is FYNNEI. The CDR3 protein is CASSAGTGGNTIYF. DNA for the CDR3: TGTGCCAGCAGTGCCGGGACAGGGGGAAACACCATATATTTT. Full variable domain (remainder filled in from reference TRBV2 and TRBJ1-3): EPEVTQTPSHQVTQMGQEVILRCVPISNHLYFYWYRQILGQKVEFLVSFYNNEISEKSEIFDDQFSVERPDGSNFTLKIRSTKLEDSAMYFCASSAGTGGNTIYFGEGSWLTVV.

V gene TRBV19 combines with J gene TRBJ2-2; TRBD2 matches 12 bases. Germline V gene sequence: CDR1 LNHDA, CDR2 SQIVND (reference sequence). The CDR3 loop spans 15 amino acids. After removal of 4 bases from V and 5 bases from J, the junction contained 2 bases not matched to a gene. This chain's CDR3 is CASSRGLAGTGELFF. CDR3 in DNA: TGTGCCAGTAGTAGAGGACTAGCGGGAACCGGGGAGCTGTTTTTT.

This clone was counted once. The DNA of the CDR3 is TGTGCCAGCAGCGAACAGGGTCACCACGAGCAGTACTTC. Translated, it gives CASSEQGHHEQYF. J is TRBJ2-7 and V is TRBV11-2, with D tentatively TRBD1 (6 bases). Germline-derived CDR1 and CDR2 are SGHAT and FQNNGV. CDR3 length: 13 amino acids. The V end was cut by 5 bases, the J end by 5 bases, with 13 bases between.

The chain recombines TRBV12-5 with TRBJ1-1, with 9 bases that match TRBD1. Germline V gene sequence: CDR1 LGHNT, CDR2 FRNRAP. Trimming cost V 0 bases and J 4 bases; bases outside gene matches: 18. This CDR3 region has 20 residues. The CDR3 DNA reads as TGTGCTAGTGGTTTGGTACAGGGTAGGGGGACAGGGTTTTCGACCACTGAAGCTTTCTTT. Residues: CASGLVQGRGTGFSTTEAFF.

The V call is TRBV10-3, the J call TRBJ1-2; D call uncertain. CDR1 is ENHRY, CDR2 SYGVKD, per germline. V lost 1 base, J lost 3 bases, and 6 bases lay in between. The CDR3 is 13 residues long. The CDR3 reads CAISEYRDYGYTF. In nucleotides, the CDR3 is TGTGCCATCAGTGAGTACAGAGACTATGGCTACACCTTC.

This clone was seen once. The CDR3 nucleotides read TGCGCCAGCAGCCAAGCCGGGACTAGCGGGGTCTACGAGCAGTACTTC. Translation gives CASSQAGTSGVYEQYF. The chain combines TRBV4-1 with TRBJ2-7, with TRBD2 identical over 13 bases. The CDR3 covers 16 residues. CDR1 is MGHRA, CDR2 YSYEKL, per germline. The ends lost 1 base at V and 3 bases at J; junction bases unmatched: 3.

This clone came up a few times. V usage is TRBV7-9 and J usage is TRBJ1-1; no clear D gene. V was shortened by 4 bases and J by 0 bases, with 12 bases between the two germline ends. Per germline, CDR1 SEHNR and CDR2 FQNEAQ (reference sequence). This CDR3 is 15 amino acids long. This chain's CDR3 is CASSSLDIMNTEAFF. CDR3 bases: TGTGCCAGCAGCTCCCTCGACATCATGAACACTGAAGCTTTCTTT.

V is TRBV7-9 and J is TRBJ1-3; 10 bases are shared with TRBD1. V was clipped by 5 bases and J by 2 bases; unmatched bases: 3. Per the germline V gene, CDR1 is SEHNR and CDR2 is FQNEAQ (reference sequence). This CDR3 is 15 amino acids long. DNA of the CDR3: TGTGCCAGCAGCCCTGGACAGGGGGCTGGAAACACCATATATTTT. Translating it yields CASSPGQGAGNTIYF.

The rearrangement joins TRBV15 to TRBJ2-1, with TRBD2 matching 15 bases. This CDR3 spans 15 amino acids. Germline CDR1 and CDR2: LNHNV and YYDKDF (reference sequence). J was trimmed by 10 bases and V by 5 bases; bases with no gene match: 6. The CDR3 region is CATSRPGTSGGEQFF. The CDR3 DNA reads TGTGCCACCAGCCGACCCGGGACTAGCGGGGGGGAGCAGTTCTTC.

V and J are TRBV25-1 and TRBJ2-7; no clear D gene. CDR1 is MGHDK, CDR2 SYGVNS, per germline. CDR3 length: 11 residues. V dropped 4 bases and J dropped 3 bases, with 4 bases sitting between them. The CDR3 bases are TGTGCCAGCAGTGCTAACTACGAGCAGTACTTC. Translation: CASSANYEQYF.

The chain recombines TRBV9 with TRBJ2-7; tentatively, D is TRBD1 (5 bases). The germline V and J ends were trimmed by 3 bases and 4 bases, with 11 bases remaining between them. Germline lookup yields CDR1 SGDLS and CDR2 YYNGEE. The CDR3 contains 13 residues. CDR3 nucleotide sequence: TGTGCCAGCAGCGCCCAAACAGGATACGAGCAGTACTTC. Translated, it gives CASSAQTGYEQYF.

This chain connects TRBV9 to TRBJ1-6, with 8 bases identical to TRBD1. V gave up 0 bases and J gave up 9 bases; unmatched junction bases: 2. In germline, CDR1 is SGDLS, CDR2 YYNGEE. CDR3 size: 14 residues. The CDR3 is CASSVDQGASPLHF. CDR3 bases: TGTGCCAGCAGCGTAGATCAGGGGGCTTCACCCCTCCACTTT.

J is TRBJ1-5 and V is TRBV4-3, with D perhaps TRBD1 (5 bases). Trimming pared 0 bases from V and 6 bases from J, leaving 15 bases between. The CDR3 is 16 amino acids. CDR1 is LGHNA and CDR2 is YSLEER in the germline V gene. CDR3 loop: CASSQDRTPGGQPQHF. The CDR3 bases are TGCGCCAGCAGCCAAGATCGCACCCCGGGGGGTCAGCCCCAGCATTTT.

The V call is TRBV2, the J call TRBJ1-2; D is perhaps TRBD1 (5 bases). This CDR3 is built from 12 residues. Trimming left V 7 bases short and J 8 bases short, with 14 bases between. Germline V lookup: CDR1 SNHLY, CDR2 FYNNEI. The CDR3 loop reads CASMRRENGYTF. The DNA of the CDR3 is TGTGCCAGCATGCGCAGGGAAAACGGCTACACCTTC.

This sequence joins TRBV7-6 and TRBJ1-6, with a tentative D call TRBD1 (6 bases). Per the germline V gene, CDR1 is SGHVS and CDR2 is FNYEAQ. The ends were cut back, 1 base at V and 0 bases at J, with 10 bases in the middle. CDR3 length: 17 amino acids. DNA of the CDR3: TGTGCCAGCAGCTTAGAACAGGGAAGCTCCTATAATTCACCCCTCCACTTT. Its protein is CASSLEQGSSYNSPLHF.

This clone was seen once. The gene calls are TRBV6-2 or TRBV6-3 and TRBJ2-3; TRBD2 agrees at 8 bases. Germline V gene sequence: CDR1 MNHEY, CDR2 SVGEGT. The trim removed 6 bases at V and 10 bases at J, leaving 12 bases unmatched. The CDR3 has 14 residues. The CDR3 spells CASSRPGLGGSQYF. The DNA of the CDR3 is TGTGCCAGCAGCCGTCCGGGACTAGGGGGTTCGCAGTATTTT.

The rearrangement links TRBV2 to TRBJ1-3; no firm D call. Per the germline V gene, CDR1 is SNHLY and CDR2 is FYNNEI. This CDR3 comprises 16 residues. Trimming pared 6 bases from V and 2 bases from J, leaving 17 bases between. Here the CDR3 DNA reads TGTGCCAGCAGCCGGGGATTGATTACGGCTGGAAACACCATATATTTT. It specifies CASSRGLITAGNTIYF. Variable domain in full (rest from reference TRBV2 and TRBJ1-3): EPEVTQTPSHQVTQMGQEVILRCVPISNHLYFYWYRQILGQKVEFLVSFYNNEISEKSEIFDDQFSVERPDGSNFTLKIRSTKLEDSAMYFCASSRGLITAGNTIYFGEGSWLTVV.

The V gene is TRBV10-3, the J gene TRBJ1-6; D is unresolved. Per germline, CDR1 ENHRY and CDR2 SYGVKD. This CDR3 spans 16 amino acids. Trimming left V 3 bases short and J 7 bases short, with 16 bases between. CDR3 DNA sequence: TGTGCCATCAGTGACACCGACGGCAGGTGGAATTCACCCCTCCACTTT. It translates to CAISDTDGRWNSPLHF.

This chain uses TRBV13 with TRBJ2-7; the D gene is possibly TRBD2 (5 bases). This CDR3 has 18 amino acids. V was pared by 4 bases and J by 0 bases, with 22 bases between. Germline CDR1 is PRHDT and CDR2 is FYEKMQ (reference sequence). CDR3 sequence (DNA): TGTGCCAGCAGCTCCTTTAGCGATAGCCTCGGGCCCTCCTACGAGCAGTACTTC. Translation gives CASSSFSDSLGPSYEQYF.

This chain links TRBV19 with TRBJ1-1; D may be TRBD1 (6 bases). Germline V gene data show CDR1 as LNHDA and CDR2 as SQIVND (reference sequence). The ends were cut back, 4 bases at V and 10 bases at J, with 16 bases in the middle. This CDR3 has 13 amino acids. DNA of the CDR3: TGTGCCAGTAGTAGAGACGCAGGGGTAATAGCTTTCTTT. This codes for CASSRDAGVIAFF.

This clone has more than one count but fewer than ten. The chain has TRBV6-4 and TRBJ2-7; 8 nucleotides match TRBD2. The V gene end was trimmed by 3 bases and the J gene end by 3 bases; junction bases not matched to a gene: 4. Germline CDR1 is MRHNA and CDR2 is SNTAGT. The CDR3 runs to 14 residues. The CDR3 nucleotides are TGTGCCAGCAGTGAAACTAGCGGAGACTACGAGCAGTACTTC. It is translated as CASSETSGDYEQYF.

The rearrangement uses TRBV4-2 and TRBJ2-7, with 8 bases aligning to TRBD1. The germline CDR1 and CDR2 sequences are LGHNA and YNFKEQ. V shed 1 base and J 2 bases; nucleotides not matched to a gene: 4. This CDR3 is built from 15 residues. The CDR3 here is CASSQVTGATYEQYF. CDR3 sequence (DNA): TGTGCCAGCAGCCAAGTGACAGGGGCCACCTACGAGCAGTACTTC.

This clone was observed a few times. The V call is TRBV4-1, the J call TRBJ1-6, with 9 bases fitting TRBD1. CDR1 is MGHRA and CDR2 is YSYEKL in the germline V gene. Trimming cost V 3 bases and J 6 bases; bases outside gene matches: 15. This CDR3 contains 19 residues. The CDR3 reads CASSHPGQGGHGGNSPLHF. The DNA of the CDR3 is TGCGCCAGCAGCCACCCGGGACAGGGTGGTCATGGTGGTAATTCACCCCTCCACTTT.

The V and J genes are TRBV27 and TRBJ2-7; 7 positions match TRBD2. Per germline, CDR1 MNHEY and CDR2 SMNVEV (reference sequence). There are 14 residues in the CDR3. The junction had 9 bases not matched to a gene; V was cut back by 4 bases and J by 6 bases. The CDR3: CASSSGGSPTEQYF. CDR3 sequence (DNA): TGTGCCAGCAGTTCCGGGGGGTCCCCGACCGAGCAGTACTTC.

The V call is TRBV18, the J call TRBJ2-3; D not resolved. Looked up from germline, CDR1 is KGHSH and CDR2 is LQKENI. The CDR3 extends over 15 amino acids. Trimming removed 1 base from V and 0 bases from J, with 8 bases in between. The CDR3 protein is CASSPRKLSTDTQYF. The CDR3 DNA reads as TGTGCCAGCTCACCACGTAAGCTTAGCACAGATACGCAGTATTTT.

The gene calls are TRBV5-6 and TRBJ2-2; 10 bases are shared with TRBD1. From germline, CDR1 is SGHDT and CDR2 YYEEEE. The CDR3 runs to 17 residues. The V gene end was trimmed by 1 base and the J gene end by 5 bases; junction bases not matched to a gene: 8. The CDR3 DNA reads TGTGCCAGCAGCTTGCCCAGACAGGGGGCGAGAACCGGGGAGCTGTTTTTT. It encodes CASSLPRQGARTGELFF.